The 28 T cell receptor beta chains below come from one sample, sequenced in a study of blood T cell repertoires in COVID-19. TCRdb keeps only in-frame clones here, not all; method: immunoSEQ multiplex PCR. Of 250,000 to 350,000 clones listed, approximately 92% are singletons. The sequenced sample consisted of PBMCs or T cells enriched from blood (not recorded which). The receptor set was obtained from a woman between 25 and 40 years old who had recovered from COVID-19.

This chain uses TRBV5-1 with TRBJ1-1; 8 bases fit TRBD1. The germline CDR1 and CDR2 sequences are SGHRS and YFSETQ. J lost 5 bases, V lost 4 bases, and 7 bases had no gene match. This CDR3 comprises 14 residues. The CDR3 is CASSDGQGRTEAFF. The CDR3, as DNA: TGCGCCAGCAGCGACGGACAGGGACGTACTGAAGCTTTCTTT.

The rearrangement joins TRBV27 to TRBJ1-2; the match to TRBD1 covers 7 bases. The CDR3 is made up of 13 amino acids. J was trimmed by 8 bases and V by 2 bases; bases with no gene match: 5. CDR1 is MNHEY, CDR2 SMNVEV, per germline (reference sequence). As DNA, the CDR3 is TGTGCCAGCAGTTTAACAGGGGTGGGGGGCTACACCTTC. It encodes CASSLTGVGGYTF.

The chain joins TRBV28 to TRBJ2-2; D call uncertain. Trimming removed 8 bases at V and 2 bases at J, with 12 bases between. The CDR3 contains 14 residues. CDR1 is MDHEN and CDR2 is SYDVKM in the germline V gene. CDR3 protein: CASSLYRNTGELFF. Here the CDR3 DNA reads TGTGCCAGCTCCCTCTACCGAAACACCGGGGAGCTGTTTTTT.

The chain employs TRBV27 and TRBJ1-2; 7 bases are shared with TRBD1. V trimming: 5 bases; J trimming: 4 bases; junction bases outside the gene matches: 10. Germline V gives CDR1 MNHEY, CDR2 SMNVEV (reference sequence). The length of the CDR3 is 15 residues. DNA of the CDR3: TGTGCCAGCAGTATCCGGCAGGGGGATTTCTATGGCTACACCTTC. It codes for CASSIRQGDFYGYTF.

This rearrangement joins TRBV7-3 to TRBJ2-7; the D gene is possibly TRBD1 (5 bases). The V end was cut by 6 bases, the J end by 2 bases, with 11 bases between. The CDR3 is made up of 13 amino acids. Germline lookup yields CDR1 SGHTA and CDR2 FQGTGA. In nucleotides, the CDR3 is TGTGCCAGCAGGCGTACAGGAACCTACGAGCAGTACTTC. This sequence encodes CASRRTGTYEQYF.

This CDR3 reads CASSSPLHRQGATNEKLFF. In DNA, the CDR3 is TGTGCCAGCAGTTCCCCTCTACATCGACAGGGGGCAACTAATGAAAAACTGTTTTTT. The V gene is TRBV27, the J gene TRBJ1-4; 9 bases align to TRBD1. The CDR3 has 19 residues. Looked up from germline, CDR1 is MNHEY and CDR2 is SMNVEV (reference sequence). Unmatched junction bases numbered 12, after V lost 4 bases and J lost 0 bases.

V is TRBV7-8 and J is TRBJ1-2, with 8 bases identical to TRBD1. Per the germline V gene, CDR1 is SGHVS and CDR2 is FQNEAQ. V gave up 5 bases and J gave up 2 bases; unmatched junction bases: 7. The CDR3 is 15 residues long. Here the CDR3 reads CASSPSRQGNYGYTF. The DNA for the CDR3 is TGTGCCAGCAGCCCAAGCCGACAGGGGAACTATGGCTACACCTTC. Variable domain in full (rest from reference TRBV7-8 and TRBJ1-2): GAGVSQSPRYKVAKRGQDVALRCDPISGHVSLFWYQQALGQGPEFLTYFQNEAQLDKSGLPSDRFFAERPEGSVSTLKIQRTQQEDSAVYLCASSPSRQGNYGYTFGSGTRLTVV.

This chain's CDR3 is CASNAGRTNEQFF. The CDR3 bases are TGTGCCAGCAATGCGGGCAGAACAAATGAGCAGTTCTTC. This chain connects TRBV6-5 to TRBJ2-1; D may be TRBD2 (5 bases). Germline CDR1 and CDR2: MNHEY and SVGAGI. The CDR3 is 13 residues long. V was pared by 7 bases and J by 7 bases, with 14 bases between.

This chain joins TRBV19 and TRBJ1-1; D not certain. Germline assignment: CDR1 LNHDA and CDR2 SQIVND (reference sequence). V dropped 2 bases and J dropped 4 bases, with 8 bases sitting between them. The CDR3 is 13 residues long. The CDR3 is CASSIHLTTEAFF. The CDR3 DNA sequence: TGTGCCAGTAGTATACACCTAACCACTGAAGCTTTCTTT.

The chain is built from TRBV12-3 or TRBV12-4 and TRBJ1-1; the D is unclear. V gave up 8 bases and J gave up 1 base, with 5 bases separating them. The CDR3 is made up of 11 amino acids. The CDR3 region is CASPRNTEAFF. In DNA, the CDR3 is TGTGCCAGCCCGAGGAACACTGAAGCTTTCTTT.

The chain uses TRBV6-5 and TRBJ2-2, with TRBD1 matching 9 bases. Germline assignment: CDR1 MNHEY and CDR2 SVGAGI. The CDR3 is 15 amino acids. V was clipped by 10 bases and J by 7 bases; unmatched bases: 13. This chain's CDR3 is CATSNRGRRYGELFF. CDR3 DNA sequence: TGTGCCACCTCTAACAGGGGGCGCAGATACGGGGAGCTGTTTTTT.

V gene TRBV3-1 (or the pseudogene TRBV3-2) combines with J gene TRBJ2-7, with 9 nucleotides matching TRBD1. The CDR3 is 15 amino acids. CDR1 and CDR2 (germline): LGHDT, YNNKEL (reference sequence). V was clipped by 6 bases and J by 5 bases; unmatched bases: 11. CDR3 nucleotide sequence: TGTGCCAGCAGACTATCGGGACAGGGTAACCACGAGCAGTACTTC. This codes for CASRLSGQGNHEQYF.

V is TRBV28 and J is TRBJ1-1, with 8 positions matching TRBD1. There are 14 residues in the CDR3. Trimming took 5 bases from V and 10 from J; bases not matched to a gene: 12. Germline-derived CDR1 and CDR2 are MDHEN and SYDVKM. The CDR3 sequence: CASSPGQGSLGAFF. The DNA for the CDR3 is TGTGCCAGCAGTCCCGGACAGGGTTCGTTGGGAGCTTTCTTT.

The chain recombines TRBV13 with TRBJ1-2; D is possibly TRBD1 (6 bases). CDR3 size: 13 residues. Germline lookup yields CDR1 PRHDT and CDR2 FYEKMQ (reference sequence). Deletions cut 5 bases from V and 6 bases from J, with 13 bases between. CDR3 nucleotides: TGTGCCAGCAGCCTAACCAGGGGCGATGGCTACACCTTC. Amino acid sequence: CASSLTRGDGYTF.

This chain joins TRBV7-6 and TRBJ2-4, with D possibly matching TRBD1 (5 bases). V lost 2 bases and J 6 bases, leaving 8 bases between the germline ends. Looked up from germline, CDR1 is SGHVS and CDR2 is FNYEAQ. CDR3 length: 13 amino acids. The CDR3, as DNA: TGTGCCAGCAGCTTATCCGACAGAAACATTCAGTACTTC. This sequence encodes CASSLSDRNIQYF.

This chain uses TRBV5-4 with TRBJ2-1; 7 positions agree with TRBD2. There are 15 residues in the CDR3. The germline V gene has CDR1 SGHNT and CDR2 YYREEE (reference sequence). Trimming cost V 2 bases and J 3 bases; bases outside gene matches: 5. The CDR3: CASSFGGGDYNEQFF. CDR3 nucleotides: TGTGCCAGCAGCTTTGGCGGGGGTGACTACAATGAGCAGTTCTTC.

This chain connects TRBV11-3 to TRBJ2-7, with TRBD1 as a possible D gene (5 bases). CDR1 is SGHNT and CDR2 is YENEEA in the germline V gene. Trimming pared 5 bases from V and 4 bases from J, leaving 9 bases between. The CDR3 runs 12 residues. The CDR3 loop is CASSKTGYEQYF. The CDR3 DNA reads TGTGCCAGCAGCAAAACAGGTTACGAGCAGTACTTC.

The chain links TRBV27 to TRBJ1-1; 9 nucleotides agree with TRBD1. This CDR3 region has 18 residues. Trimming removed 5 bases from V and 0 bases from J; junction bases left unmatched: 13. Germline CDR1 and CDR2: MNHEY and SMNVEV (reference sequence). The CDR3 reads CASSRNRGLRGLNTEAFF. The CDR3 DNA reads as TGTGCCAGCAGTCGAAACAGGGGGCTGAGGGGATTGAACACTGAAGCTTTCTTT.

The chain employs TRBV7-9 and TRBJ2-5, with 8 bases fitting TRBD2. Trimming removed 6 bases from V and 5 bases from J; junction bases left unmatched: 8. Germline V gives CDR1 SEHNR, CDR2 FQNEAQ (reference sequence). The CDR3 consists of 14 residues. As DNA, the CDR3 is TGTGCCAGCAGTCACAGCGGGAGCGGGGAGACCCAGTACTTC. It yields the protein CASSHSGSGETQYF.

The CDR3 reads CASSEGSSNQPQHF. The CDR3 DNA reads as TGTGCCAGCAGTGAAGGCAGTAGCAATCAGCCCCAGCATTTT. The chain couples TRBV2 to TRBJ1-5, with D hard to call. The CDR3 loop spans 14 amino acids. V dropped 1 base and J dropped 0 bases, with 4 bases sitting between them. Looked up from germline, CDR1 is SNHLY and CDR2 is FYNNEI.

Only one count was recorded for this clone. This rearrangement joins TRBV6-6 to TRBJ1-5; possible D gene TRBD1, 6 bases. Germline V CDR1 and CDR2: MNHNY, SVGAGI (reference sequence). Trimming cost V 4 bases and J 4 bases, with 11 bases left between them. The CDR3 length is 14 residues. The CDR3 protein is CASSSGQLNQPQHF. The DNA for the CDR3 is TGTGCCAGCAGTTCCGGACAGCTAAATCAGCCCCAGCATTTT.

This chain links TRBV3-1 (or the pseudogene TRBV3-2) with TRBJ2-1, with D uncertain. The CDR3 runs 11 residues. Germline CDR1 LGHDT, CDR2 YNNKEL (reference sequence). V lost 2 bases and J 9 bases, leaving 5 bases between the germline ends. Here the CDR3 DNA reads TGTGCCAGCAGCCAAATGAGTGAGCAGTTCTTC. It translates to CASSQMSEQFF.

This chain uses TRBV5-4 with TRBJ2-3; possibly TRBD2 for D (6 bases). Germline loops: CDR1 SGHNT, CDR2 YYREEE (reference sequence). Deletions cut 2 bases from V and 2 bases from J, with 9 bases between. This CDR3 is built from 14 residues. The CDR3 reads CASSFGEATDTQYF. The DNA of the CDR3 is TGTGCCAGCAGCTTTGGGGAGGCCACAGATACGCAGTATTTT.

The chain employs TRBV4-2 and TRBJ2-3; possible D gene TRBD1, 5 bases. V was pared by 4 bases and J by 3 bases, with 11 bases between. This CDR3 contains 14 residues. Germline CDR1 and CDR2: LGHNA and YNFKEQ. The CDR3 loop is CASSPSRTTDTQYF. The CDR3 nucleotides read TGTGCCAGCAGCCCAAGTCGGACAACAGATACGCAGTATTTT.

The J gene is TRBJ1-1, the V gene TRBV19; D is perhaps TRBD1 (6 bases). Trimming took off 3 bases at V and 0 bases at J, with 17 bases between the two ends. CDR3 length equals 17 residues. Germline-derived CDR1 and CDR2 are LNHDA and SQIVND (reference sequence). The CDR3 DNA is TGTGCCAGTAGTATCCAAGCTACCGGGACACTGAACACTGAAGCTTTCTTT. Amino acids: CASSIQATGTLNTEAFF.

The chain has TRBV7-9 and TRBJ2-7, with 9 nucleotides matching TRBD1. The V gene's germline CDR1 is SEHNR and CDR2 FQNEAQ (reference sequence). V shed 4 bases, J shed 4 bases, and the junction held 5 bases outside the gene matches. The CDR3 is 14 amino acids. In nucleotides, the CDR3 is TGTGCCAGCAGCTCCCGGGACAGGGCTTACGAGCAGTACTTC. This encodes CASSSRDRAYEQYF.

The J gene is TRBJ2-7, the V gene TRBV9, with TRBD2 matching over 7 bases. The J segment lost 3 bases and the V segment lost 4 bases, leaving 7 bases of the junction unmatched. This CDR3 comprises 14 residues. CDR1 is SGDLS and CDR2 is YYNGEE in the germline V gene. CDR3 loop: CASSISGTNYEQYF. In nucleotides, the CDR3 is TGTGCCAGCAGCATCTCCGGGACTAACTACGAGCAGTACTTC.

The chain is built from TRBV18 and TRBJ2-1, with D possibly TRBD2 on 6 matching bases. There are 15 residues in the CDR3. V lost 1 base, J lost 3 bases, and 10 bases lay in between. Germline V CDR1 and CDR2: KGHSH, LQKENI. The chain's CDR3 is CASSPLRGVYNEQFF. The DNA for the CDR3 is TGTGCCAGCTCACCACTGCGGGGAGTCTACAATGAGCAGTTCTTC.